A selection of T cell receptor beta chains follows, all from one sample in a study of tumor and adjacent non-tumor tissue in lung cancer. Each CDR3 protein is one row after TCRdb ran MiXCR on the multiplex PCR reads. Of 60,000 to 95,000 distinct CDR3 sequences in the sample, roughly 80% were seen once. Material: lung tumor tissue. These TCRs come from a woman aged 50 to 60 with non-small cell lung cancer. The CDR3 runs from the conserved cysteine through the conserved F or W. Fields, in order: V gene, J gene, clone size, D gene, CDR3 length, CDR3 protein, CDR3 DNA. A D gene is named only where the DNA matches it firmly. Where a row states a size, it is once, few, many or the class of an expanded clone; other rows omit it.

V gene: TRBV18; J gene: TRBJ2-5; clone size: few; D gene: -; CDR3 length: 11; CDR3 protein: CASSPEQTQYF; CDR3 DNA: TGTGCCAGCTCACCAGAACAGACCCAGTACTTC
V gene: TRBV6-5; J gene: TRBJ1-2; clone size: -; D gene: -; CDR3 length: 13; CDR3 protein: CASTIQGNYGYTF; CDR3 DNA: TGTGCCAGCACTATTCAAGGGAACTATGGCTACACCTTC
V gene: TRBV12-5; J gene: TRBJ2-3; clone size: -; D gene: -; CDR3 length: 13; CDR3 protein: CVSGDGSIDTQYF; CDR3 DNA: TGTGTTAGTGGCGACGGGAGTATCGACACGCAGTATTTT
V gene: TRBV5-5; J gene: TRBJ2-7; clone size: once; D gene: TRBD1; CDR3 length: 15; CDR3 protein: CASSLRQGMTCEQYF; CDR3 DNA: TGTGCCAGCAGCTTGCGACAGGGTATGACCTGCGAGCAGTACTTC
V gene: TRBV4-2; J gene: TRBJ2-1; clone size: -; D gene: TRBD2; CDR3 length: 15; CDR3 protein: CASSQDTGGPNEQFF; CDR3 DNA: TGTGCCAGCAGCCAAGACACGGGAGGGCCCAATGAACAGTTCTTC
V gene: TRBV14; J gene: TRBJ2-7; clone size: -; D gene: -; CDR3 length: 14; CDR3 protein: CASSSPGVFYEQYF; CDR3 DNA: TGTGCCAGCAGCTCCCCAGGAGTATTCTACGAGCAGTACTTC
V gene: TRBV10-3; J gene: TRBJ2-3; clone size: once; D gene: -; CDR3 length: 13; CDR3 protein: CAFSSNPTDTQYF; CDR3 DNA: TGTGCCTTTAGTTCAAACCCCACAGATACGCAGTATTTT
V gene: TRBV11-2; J gene: TRBJ1-2; clone size: -; D gene: -; CDR3 length: 13; CDR3 protein: CASSLKVGDGYTF; CDR3 DNA: TGTGCCAGCAGCCTCAAGGTTGGGGACGGCTACACATTC
V gene: TRBV30; J gene: TRBJ1-1; clone size: -; D gene: -; CDR3 length: 14; CDR3 protein: CAWSGAGGRTEAFF; CDR3 DNA: TGTGCCTGGAGTGGGGCTGGTGGGCGCACTGAAGCTTTCTTT
V gene: TRBV7-9; J gene: TRBJ1-1; clone size: few; D gene: -; CDR3 length: 13; CDR3 protein: CASSPISGAEAFF; CDR3 DNA: TGTGCCAGCAGCCCCATCTCGGGCGCTGAAGCTTTCTTT
V gene: TRBV28; J gene: TRBJ1-2; clone size: -; D gene: -; CDR3 length: 14; CDR3 protein: CASSLYTCQRGYTF; CDR3 DNA: TGTGCCAGCAGCTTATATACATGTCAAAGGGGCTACACCTTC
V gene: TRBV29-1; J gene: TRBJ2-1; clone size: many; D gene: -; CDR3 length: 11; CDR3 protein: CTISRGNEQFF; CDR3 DNA: TGCACCATCAGTCGGGGGAATGAGCAGTTCTTC
V gene: TRBV20-1; J gene: TRBJ2-1; clone size: once; D gene: -; CDR3 length: 12; CDR3 protein: CSASEGVNEQFF; CDR3 DNA: TGCAGTGCTAGCGAAGGGGTCAATGAGCAGTTCTTC